This T cell receptor (beta chain) emerged from a study of shared clonotypes between healthy human individuals (TCRdb year 2020). Background on the whole study: The cohort included a few men and two women between 18 and 49 years of age. For each donor, CD4 naive and CD4 memory were each run on three plates, CD8 naive on two plates, and CD8 memory on one plate. The study deeply sequenced blood TCR repertoires of about 5 healthy adults to estimate repertoire size and the extent of clonotype sharing between individuals. To increase sequencing depth and limit assay-specific biases, TCR repertoire library preparation and sequencing were carried out by different laboratories using diverse techniques. Each donor's leukapheresis produced roughly between roughly 0.94 and 9.5 billion PBMCs.

With respect to this clone: The antigen this receptor binds is unknown. The sample holds no much larger clone one base away, and base qualities are not on file.

Using the deep immunoSEQ assay, multiplex PCR amplified TCR CDR3 regions from genomic DNA. For each cell subset, the extracted genomic DNA was distributed evenly across all wells of several immunoSEQ 96-well plates, and each plate served as one replicate. For sorted subsets, about 210 ng of genomic DNA, equivalent to 25,000 to 35,000 T cell genomes, went into each replicate PCR. Purified libraries were measured with a Qubit 3.0 fluorometer, size-checked on a Bioanalyzer 2100, and measured again with the KAPA Library Quantification kit. Every immunoSEQ 96-well plate was sequenced on a dedicated single-read 150-cycle Illumina NextSeq 550 flow cell. The authors' pipeline ran thus. Because the immunoSEQ output held only junctional sequences and lacked quality scores, the filtering could not match the filtering applied to full-length reads. To assign V/J genes and CDR3, sequences were annotated using PyIR, a Python wrapper for IgBLAST v1.9, with IMGT germline references. Reads were removed for weak V/J assignments (E-value above 1e-6), missing CDR3, stop codons, out-of-frame junctions, or ambiguous translated residues. A V3J clonotype was defined by an identical inferred V gene, J gene, and CDR3 amino acid sequence. Percentage overlap between repertoires was calculated by dividing the number of shared unique clonotypes by the size of the smaller repertoire. Richness of each repertoire was evaluated using RTK rarefaction, the Chao1 estimator, and Recon v2.1 estimates of unobserved clonotypes. Generation probabilities were computed with OLGA for all TCRbeta clonotypes obtained by the gDNA method from several donors. The table was pulled from immuneACCESS by TCRdb, which kept in-frame rearrangements only. Such tables lose some clones; where checked, under half of the loss comes from unresolved V genes, and the rest has no known cause. That table is the source of V, J and clone size, and D and trimming were worked out from the DNA. Present in this sample are roughly 2,500,000 clones, approximately 94% of which were seen just once. 0.36% of the sample is in the top ten clones.

Donors were healthy HIV-negative adults with no recently reported acute infections or vaccinations. All donors were Caucasian adults living in Nashville, Tennessee, USA. CD4+ T cells were enriched by magnetic negative selection; naive cells were then positively selected on CD45RA, and the negative fraction formed the memory subset. Blood was obtained by leukapheresis, after which PBMCs were separated by Ficoll-Histopaque density gradient centrifugation and cryopreserved in liquid nitrogen vapor phase. Analytical flow cytometry was used to check the purity and quantity of each magnetically sorted T cell population. Genomic DNA was isolated from every sorted fraction and measured by UV absorbance on a Nanodrop 2000c. Based on the germline V gene, the CDR1 and CDR2 sequences are LGHNA and YSLEER. Relative to germline, V is 0 bases shorter and J is 9 bases shorter, with 14 bases between their ends. Spanning cysteine to phenylalanine, the CDR3 consists of 15 amino acids. Only CDR3 DNA is held: 45 bases, read in frame from base 1.

Results and caveats for the whole study, not just this receptor: The small number of donors limited the genetic and exposure-history diversity represented. Higher generation probabilities were observed for clonotypes shared by all four sorted-subset donors than for non-shared clonotypes. Larger estimated clonotype richness was generally found for naive subsets than for memory subsets. Pairwise subsampling led to the expectation that sequencing depth would affect the degree of clonotype sharing among donors. When four donors were compared, the shared fraction of clonotypes was approximately 5% for naive CD4, roughly 3.3% for naive CD8, about 2.4% for memory CD4, and 0.3% to 0.5% for memory CD8. Sampling was restricted to blood, and TCR repertoires in tissue are likely to differ from TCR repertoires in blood. Incomplete sequencing was indicated by rarefaction of sorted-subset datasets, despite the large sequencing depth.

The rearrangement combines TRBV4-3 with TRBJ2-2, with the D segment identity uncertain. Specimen: naive CD4+ T cells from PBMCs. Explained via the paper, the cell subset or site label denotes: CD45RA+ positively selected. The source is a man between 18 and 29 years old in good health. Some clones in this sample may be carry-over from other donors' samples. For the CDR3, the sequence is CASSQEAQGPRELFF. The sequenced DNA: TGCGCCAGCAGCCAAGAGGCACAAGGGCCCCGGGAGCTGTTTTTT.